Listed here are 19 T cell receptor beta chains from one sample, sequenced in a study of blood T cells in healthy people across ages. The authors ran a second PCR of 7 to 11 cycles using a sample-barcoded 5' primer and a J-beta primer mix. One entry per CDR3 protein results from TCRdb running MiXCR on the 5' RACE reads. Counted here are 2 million or so distinct CDR3 sequences, about 49% occurring once; the ten biggest clones make up around 2.1%. The specimen was blood. The receptors originated from a woman in her thirties or forties in good health.

The J gene is TRBJ2-4, the V gene TRBV28; tentative D call: TRBD1 (5 bases). The ends were cut back, 3 bases at V and 6 bases at J, with 12 bases in the middle. Germline V gene lookup returns CDR1 MDHEN and CDR2 SYDVKM. The CDR3 spans 14 residues. CDR3 bases: TGTGCCAGCAGTTTTCTAAGGGGCGGAAACATTCAGTACTTC. Amino acid sequence: CASSFLRGGNIQYF.

This clonotype was observed many times. The chain carries TRBV7-9 and TRBJ2-3; TRBD2 aligns across 8 bases. Unmatched junction bases numbered 6, after V lost 2 bases and J lost 2 bases. This CDR3 spans 16 amino acids. Germline lookup yields CDR1 SEHNR and CDR2 FQNEAQ (reference sequence). Here the CDR3 DNA reads TGTGCCAGCAGCTTAACGGCTAGCGGGCACACAGATACGCAGTATTTT. This codes for CASSLTASGHTDTQYF.

This rearrangement joins TRBV13 to TRBJ2-7; TRBD2 matches 11 bases. CDR3 length: 17 amino acids. The J segment lost 0 bases and the V segment lost 5 bases, leaving 9 bases of the junction unmatched. Germline V gene lookup returns CDR1 PRHDT and CDR2 FYEKMQ (reference sequence). The CDR3: CASSPRPTSGGSYEQYF. For the CDR3, the DNA is TGTGCCAGCAGCCCGCGCCCCACTAGCGGGGGCTCCTACGAGCAGTACTTC.

The V gene is TRBV24-1, the J gene TRBJ2-5; D remains ambiguous. Trimming cost V 5 bases and J 4 bases, with 7 bases left between them. In germline, CDR1 is KGHDR, CDR2 SFDVKD. This CDR3 is 12 amino acids long. CDR3 DNA sequence: TGTGCCACCAGTGGTCTCACAGAGACCCAGTACTTC. Translated, it gives CATSGLTETQYF.

The rearrangement uses TRBV20-1 and TRBJ2-6; D may be TRBD2 (5 bases). Germline V gene data show CDR1 as DFQATT and CDR2 as SNEGSKA (reference sequence). V dropped 8 bases and J dropped 4 bases, with 15 bases sitting between them. This CDR3 contains 14 residues. CDR3 in amino acids: CSSPSGSGANVLTF. DNA for the CDR3: TGCAGTTCGCCCTCGGGGTCGGGGGCCAACGTCCTGACTTTC.

Notes on this clonotype: The junction and the germline gene differ at one end; a read error may be behind it. The gene calls are TRBV7-2 and TRBJ2-5; no definite D call. CDR3 size: 12 residues. CDR1 is SGHTA and CDR2 is FQGNSA in the germline V gene. The CDR3 DNA reads TGTGCCAGCAGCTTCCGGCAAGAGACCCGGTACTTC. Encoded protein: CASSFRQETRYF.

A word on this clonotype: With a much larger clone just one base away, this may be a read error. This sequence joins TRBV18 and TRBJ2-5, with D possibly TRBD1 on 5 matching bases. The J call could be wrong; TRBJ2-7 is a better fit for the DNA end. Germline CDR1 reads KGHSH; CDR2 reads LQKENI. CDR3 length equals 14 residues. CDR3 nucleotides: TGTGCCAGCTCCCAATGCAGGGAAGAGGACGAGCAGTACTTC. Its translation is CASSQCREEDEQYF.

This sequence joins TRBV27 and TRBJ2-1; 9 bases align to TRBD1. The CDR3 covers 15 residues. Germline values: CDR1 MNHEY, CDR2 SMNVEV (reference sequence). The V segment lost 5 bases and the J segment 4 bases; nucleotides outside the gene matches: 6. For the CDR3, the DNA is TGTGCCAGCAGTGATTACGGGACAGGGTACAATGAGCAGTTCTTC. It specifies CASSDYGTGYNEQFF.

This chain links TRBV7-3 with TRBJ2-1, with D perhaps TRBD2 (6 bases). The V and J ends lost 1 base and 4 bases respectively, with 14 bases between them. The CDR3 has 16 residues. Germline V gives CDR1 SGHTA, CDR2 FQGTGA. The CDR3 spells CASSLNLGGTYNEQFF. The CDR3 coding sequence is TGTGCCAGCAGCTTAAACCTCGGGGGTACTTACAATGAGCAGTTCTTC.

This chain connects TRBV7-9 to TRBJ2-1, with a weak D call TRBD2 (5 bases). Germline values: CDR1 SEHNR, CDR2 FQNEAQ (reference sequence). Trimming left V 5 bases short and J 8 bases short, with 22 bases between. The CDR3 is 16 amino acids. Here the CDR3 reads CASSLYAHISGDEQFF. The CDR3 coding sequence is TGTGCCAGCAGCCTGTACGCCCATATCAGCGGTGATGAGCAGTTCTTC.

The V gene is TRBV11-1, the J gene TRBJ2-5; TRBD2 is a possible D gene (5 bases). Trimming removed 1 base from V and 3 bases from J, with 12 bases in between. CDR1 is SGHAT, CDR2 FQDESV, per germline (reference sequence). CDR3 length: 15 residues. The CDR3 spells CASSLGGYREETQYF. The CDR3 DNA reads as TGTGCCAGCAGCTTAGGAGGGTACCGGGAAGAGACCCAGTACTTC.

This sequence joins TRBV20-1 and TRBJ1-2; TRBD1 agrees at 10 bases. Germline-derived CDR1 and CDR2 are DFQATT and SNEGSKA (reference sequence). There are 13 residues in the CDR3. Germline trimming cut 6 bases from V and 3 bases from J; bases unmatched to any gene: 4. As DNA, the CDR3 is TGCAGTGCCTCGACAGGGGGCGACTATGGCTACACCTTC. It is translated as CSASTGGDYGYTF.

The sample holds one count of this clonotype. This chain links TRBV9 with TRBJ2-4; D is possibly TRBD2 (5 bases). CDR1 and CDR2 from the germline V gene are SGDLS and YYNGEE. V lost 4 bases, J lost 8 bases, and 16 bases lay in between. There are 14 residues in the CDR3. The CDR3 reads CASSPRGPGDIQYF. The CDR3 bases are TGTGCCAGCAGCCCCCGCGGGCCCGGGGACATTCAGTACTTC.

V is TRBV6-5 and J is TRBJ2-3, with 8 bases identical to TRBD2. Germline CDR1 is MNHEY and CDR2 is SVGAGI. The CDR3 totals 11 residues. The V segment lost 6 bases and the J segment 11 bases; nucleotides outside the gene matches: 4. The CDR3 protein is CASRDRGGQYF. The CDR3 bases are TGTGCCAGCAGGGACCGGGGGGGGCAGTATTTT.

V gene TRBV3-1 combines with J gene TRBJ1-1, with a possible D match to TRBD1 (5 bases). This CDR3 comprises 17 residues. Germline lookup yields CDR1 LGHDT and CDR2 YNNKEL (reference sequence). Trimming took off 4 bases at V and 3 bases at J, with 21 bases between the two ends. The CDR3 DNA reads TGTGCCAGCAGCCCGGACCCAACACAGGAGTCTGACACTGAAGCTTTCTTT. Its protein is CASSPDPTQESDTEAFF.

The chain has TRBV28 and TRBJ1-4; no clear D gene. The CDR3 loop spans 13 amino acids. Germline V CDR1 and CDR2: MDHEN, SYDVKM. Trimming pared 5 bases from V and 12 bases from J, leaving 16 bases between. CDR3: CASSPGPARELFF. The CDR3 bases are TGTGCCAGCAGTCCCGGACCCGCTAGAGAACTGTTTTTT. Full variable domain (remainder filled in from reference TRBV28 and TRBJ1-4): DVKVTQSSRYLVKRTGEKVFLECVQDMDHENMFWYRQDPGLGLRLIYFSYDVKMKEKGDIPEGYSVSREKKERFSLILESASTNQTSMYLCASSPGPARELFFGSGTQLSVL.

This chain uses TRBV25-1 with TRBJ1-6; D unresolved. This CDR3 comprises 15 residues. Between the trimmed V and J ends, which lost 3 bases and 0 bases, there was a span of 6 bases. In germline, CDR1 is MGHDK, CDR2 SYGVNS. The DNA of the CDR3 is TGTGCCAGCAGTGACGGAGGCTCCTATAATTCACCCCTCCACTTT. This codes for CASSDGGSYNSPLHF.

Here the CDR3 reads CSAMGQGDNEQFF. The CDR3 DNA follows: TGCAGTGCCATGGGACAGGGAGACAATGAGCAGTTCTTC. The V gene is TRBV20-1, the J gene TRBJ2-1; TRBD1 matches at 9 bases. The CDR3 contains 13 residues. V trimming: 6 bases; J trimming: 5 bases; junction bases outside the gene matches: 5. CDR1 is DFQATT, CDR2 SNEGSKA, per germline (reference sequence).

This chain joins TRBV20-1 and TRBJ2-1; 8 nucleotides line up with TRBD2. V lost 3 bases and J lost 4; bases outside the gene matches: 5. CDR3 size: 14 residues. Germline V gene sequence: CDR1 DFQATT, CDR2 SNEGSKA (reference sequence). As DNA, the CDR3 is TGCAGTGCTAGCGGGGGGGAAATATACAATGAGCAGTTCTTC. Translated, it gives CSASGGEIYNEQFF.